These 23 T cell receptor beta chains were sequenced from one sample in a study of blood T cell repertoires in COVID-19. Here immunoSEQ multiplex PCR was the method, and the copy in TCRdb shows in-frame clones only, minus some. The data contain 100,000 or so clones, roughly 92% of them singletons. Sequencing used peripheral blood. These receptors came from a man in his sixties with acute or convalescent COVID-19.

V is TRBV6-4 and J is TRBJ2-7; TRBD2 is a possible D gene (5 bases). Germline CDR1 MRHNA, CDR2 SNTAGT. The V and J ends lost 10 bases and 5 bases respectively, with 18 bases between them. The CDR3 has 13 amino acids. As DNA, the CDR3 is TGTGCCACTCGGTCCCGAGCGGTCGACGAGCAGTACGTC. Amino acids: CATRSRAVDEQYV.

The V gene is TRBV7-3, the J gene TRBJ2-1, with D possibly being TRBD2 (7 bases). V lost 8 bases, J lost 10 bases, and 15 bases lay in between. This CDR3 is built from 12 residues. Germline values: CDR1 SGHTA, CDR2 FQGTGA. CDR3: CASGVGGGEQFF. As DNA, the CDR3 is TGTGCCAGCGGTGTGGGAGGGGGAGAGCAGTTCTTC.

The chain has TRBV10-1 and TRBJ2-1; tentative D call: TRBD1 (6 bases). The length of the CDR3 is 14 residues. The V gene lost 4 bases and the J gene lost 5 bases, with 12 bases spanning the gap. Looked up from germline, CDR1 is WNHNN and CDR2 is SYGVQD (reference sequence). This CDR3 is CASSGGLVHNEQFF. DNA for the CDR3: TGCGCCAGCAGTGGGGGGCTAGTCCACAATGAGCAGTTCTTC.

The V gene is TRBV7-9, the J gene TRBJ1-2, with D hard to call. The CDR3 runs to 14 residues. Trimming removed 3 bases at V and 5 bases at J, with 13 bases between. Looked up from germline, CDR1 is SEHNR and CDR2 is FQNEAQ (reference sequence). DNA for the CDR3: TGTGCCAGCAGCTTGTCGGAGCGTAGGTATGGCTACACCTTC. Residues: CASSLSERRYGYTF.

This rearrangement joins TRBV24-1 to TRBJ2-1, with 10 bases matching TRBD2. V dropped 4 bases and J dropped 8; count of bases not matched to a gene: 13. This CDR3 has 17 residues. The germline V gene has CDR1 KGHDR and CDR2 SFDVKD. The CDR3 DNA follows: TGTGCCACCAGTGACTTTGGGGCTAGCGGGAGTGGATATGAGCAGTTCTTC. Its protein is CATSDFGASGSGYEQFF.

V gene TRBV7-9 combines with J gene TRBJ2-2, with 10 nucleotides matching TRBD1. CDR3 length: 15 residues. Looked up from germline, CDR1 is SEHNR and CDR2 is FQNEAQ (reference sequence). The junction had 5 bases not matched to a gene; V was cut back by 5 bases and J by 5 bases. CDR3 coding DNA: TGTGCCAGCAGCCGACGGACAGGGGGTACCGGGGAGCTGTTTTTT. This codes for CASSRRTGGTGELFF.

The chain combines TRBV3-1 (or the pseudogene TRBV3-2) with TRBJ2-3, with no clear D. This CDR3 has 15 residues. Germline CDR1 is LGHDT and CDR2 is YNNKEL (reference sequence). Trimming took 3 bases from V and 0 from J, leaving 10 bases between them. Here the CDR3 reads CASSQTGYSTDTQYF. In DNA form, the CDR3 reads TGTGCCAGCAGCCAGACCGGGTATAGCACAGATACGCAGTATTTT.

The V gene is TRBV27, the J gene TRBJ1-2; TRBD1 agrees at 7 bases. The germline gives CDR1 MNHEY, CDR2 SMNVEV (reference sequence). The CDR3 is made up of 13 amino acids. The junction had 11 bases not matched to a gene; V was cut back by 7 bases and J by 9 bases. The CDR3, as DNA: TGTGCCAGCAAGATATCAGGGGGTCGGAGCTACACCTTC. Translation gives CASKISGGRSYTF.

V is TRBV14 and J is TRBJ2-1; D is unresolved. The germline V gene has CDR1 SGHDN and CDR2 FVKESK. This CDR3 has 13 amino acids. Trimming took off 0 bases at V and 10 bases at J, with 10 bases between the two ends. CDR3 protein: CASSQDHFFEQFF. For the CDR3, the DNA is TGTGCCAGCAGCCAAGATCACTTTTTCGAGCAGTTCTTC.

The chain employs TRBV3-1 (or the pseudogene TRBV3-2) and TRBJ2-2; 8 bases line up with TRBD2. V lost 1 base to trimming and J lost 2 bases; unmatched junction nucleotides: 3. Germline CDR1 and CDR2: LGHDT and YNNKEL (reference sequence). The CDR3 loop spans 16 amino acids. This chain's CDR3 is CASSQAGGPNTGELFF. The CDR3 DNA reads TGTGCCAGCAGCCAAGCGGGAGGGCCAAACACCGGGGAGCTGTTTTTT.

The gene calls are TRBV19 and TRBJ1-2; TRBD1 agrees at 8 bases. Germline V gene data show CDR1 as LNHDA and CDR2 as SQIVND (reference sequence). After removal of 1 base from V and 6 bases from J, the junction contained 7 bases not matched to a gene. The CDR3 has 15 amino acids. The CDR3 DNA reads TGTGCCAGTAGTATAGGTAGCAGACAGGGGCATGGCTACACCTTC. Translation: CASSIGSRQGHGYTF.

Here the CDR3 reads CASSRDSSPGANVLTF. The CDR3 bases are TGTGCCAGCAGCCGGGACAGCTCCCCTGGGGCCAACGTCCTGACTTTC. The chain links TRBV7-9 to TRBJ2-6; 7 positions match TRBD1. Trimming cost V 5 bases and J 2 bases; bases outside gene matches: 6. The germline V gene encodes CDR1 SEHNR and CDR2 FQNEAQ (reference sequence). This CDR3 comprises 16 residues.

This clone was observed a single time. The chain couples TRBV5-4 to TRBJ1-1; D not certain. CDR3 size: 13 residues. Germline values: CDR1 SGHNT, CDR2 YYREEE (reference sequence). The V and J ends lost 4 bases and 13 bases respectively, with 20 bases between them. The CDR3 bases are TGTGCCAGCAGCCCCGAGACGGGTATCCAAGGTTTCTTT. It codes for CASSPETGIQGFF.

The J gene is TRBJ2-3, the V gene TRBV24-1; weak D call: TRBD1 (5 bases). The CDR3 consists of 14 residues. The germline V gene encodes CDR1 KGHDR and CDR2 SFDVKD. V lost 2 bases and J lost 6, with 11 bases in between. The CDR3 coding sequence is TGTGCCACCAGTGATTCCCAGGGTTGGGATACGCAGTATTTT. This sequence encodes CATSDSQGWDTQYF.

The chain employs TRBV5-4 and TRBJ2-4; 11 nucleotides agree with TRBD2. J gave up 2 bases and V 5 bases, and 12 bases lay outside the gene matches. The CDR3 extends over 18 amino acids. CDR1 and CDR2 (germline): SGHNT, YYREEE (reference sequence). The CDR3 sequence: CASSNPLAGAGPKNIQYF. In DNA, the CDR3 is TGTGCCAGCAGTAACCCACTAGCGGGAGCGGGTCCCAAAAACATTCAGTACTTC. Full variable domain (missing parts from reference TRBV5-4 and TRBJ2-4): ETGVTQSPTHLIKTRGQQVTLRCSSQSGHNTVSWYQQALGQGPQFIFQYYREEENGRGNFPPRFSGLQFPNYSSELNVNALELDDSALYLCASSNPLAGAGPKNIQYFGAGTRLSVL.

This CDR3 is CASSFGTGLSYEQYV. CDR3 coding DNA: TGTGCCAGCAGCTTTGGAACAGGTTTGTCCTACGAGCAGTACGTC. The chain recombines TRBV11-2 with TRBJ2-7; possibly TRBD1 for D (5 bases). Germline V lookup: CDR1 SGHAT, CDR2 FQNNGV. The CDR3 is 15 residues long. The V and J ends lost 3 bases and 1 base respectively, with 13 bases between them.

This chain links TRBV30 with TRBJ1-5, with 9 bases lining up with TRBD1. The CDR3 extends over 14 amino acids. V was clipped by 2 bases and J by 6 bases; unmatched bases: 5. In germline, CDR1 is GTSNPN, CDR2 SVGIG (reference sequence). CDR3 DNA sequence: TGTGCCTGGAGTTCGGACAGGGGTTTTCAGCCCCAGCATTTT. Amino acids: CAWSSDRGFQPQHF.

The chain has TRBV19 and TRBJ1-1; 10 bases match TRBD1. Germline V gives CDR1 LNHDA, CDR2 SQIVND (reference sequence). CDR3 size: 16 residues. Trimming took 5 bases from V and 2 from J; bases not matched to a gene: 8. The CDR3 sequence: CASSRRTGGVNTEAFF. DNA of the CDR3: TGTGCCAGTAGTCGAAGGACAGGGGGGGTTAACACTGAAGCTTTCTTT.

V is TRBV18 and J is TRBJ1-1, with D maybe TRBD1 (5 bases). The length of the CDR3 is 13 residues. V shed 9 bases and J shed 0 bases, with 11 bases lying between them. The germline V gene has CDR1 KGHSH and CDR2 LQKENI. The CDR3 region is CASSREMNTEAFF. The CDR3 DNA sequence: TGTGCCAGTAGCAGGGAAATGAACACTGAAGCTTTCTTT. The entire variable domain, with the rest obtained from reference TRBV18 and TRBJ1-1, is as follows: NAGVMQNPRHLVRRRGQEARLRCSPMKGHSHVYWYRQLPEEGLKFMVYLQKENIIDESGMPKERFSAEFPKEGPSILRIQQVVRGDSAAYFCASSREMNTEAFFGQGTRLTVV.

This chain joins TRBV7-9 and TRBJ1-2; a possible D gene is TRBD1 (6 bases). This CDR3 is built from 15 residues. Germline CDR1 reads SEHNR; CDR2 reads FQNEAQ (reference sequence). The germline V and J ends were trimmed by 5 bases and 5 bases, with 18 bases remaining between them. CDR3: CASSGPGVALYGYTF. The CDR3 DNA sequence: TGTGCCAGCAGCGGACCAGGGGTGGCCCTTTATGGCTACACCTTC. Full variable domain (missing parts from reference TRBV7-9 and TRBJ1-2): DTGVSQNPRHKITKRGQNVTFRCDPISEHNRLYWYRQTLGQGPEFLTYFQNEAQLEKSRLLSDRFSAERPKGSFSTLEIQRTEQGDSAMYLCASSGPGVALYGYTFGSGTRLTVV.

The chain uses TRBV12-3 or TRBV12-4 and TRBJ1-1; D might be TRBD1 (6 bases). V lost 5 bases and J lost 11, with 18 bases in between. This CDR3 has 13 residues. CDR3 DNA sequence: TGTGCCAGCAGTAGTCAGGGGCCCCTGAGGGCTTTCTTT. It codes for CASSSQGPLRAFF.

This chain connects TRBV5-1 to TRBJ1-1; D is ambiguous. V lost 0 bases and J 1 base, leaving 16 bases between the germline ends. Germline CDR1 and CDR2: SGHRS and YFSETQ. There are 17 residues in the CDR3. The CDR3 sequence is CASSLGGVGSGNTEAFF. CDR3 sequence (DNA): TGCGCCAGCAGCTTGGGCGGGGTAGGTAGCGGGAACACTGAAGCTTTCTTT.

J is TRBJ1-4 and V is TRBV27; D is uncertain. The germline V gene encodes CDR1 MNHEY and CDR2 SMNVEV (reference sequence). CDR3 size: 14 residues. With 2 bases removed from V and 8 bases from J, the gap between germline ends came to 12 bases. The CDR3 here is CASSLGQRREKLFF. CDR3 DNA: TGTGCCAGCAGTTTAGGGCAAAGGAGGGAAAAACTGTTTTTT.